The clone carrying this TCR beta chain was observed a single time. The data are from a study of blood T cell repertoires in COVID-19. About the study: Specimens from acute and convalescent COVID-19 originated in the United States, Italy and Spain. The cDNA or gDNA used as material had been derived from T cells, B-cell-depleted T cells, or PBMCs.

The CDR3 length is 16 residues. Per the germline V gene, CDR1 is SGHNT and CDR2 is YYREEE (reference sequence). V was pared by 1 base and J by 1 base, with 6 bases of the junction left unmatched. Source study methods: Reference gene primer amplification yielded estimated nucleated cell counts. Data came from immunoSEQ multiplex PCR; TCRdb stores just in-frame clones and leaves some out. V, J and clone size reflect that table, while D and trimming were determined from the DNA. The sample consists of 200,000 to 250,000 clones, around 80% of them appearing once. The rearrangement uses TRBV5-4 and TRBJ2-7; 9 bases are shared with TRBD2. The sequenced sample consisted of peripheral blood. The sequence came from a woman in her forties with acute or convalescent COVID-19. The CDR3 is CASSLRGLAGSYEQYF. CDR3 in DNA: TGTGCCAGCAGCTTGAGGGGGCTAGCGGGATCCTACGAGCAGTACTTC.